One sample yielded the 23 T cell receptor beta chains listed below, sequenced in a study of shared clonotypes between healthy human individuals. Assay: immunoSEQ multiplex PCR; the TCRdb copy retains only in-frame clones and omits some. The sample lists about 2.4 million clones, approximately 94% occurring once. Sequencing was performed on naive CD4+ T cells from PBMCs. Specified subset: CD45RA+ positively selected. The receptors derive from a man between 18 and 29 years old in good health. Some clones in this sample may be carry-over from other donors' samples.

The gene calls are TRBV9 and TRBJ2-2, with 7 bases identical to TRBD2. From germline, CDR1 is SGDLS and CDR2 YYNGEE. The V gene end was trimmed by 5 bases and the J gene end by 5 bases; junction bases not matched to a gene: 3. This CDR3 comprises 13 residues. CDR3 DNA sequence: TGTGCCAGCAGAGTTAGCGGGACCGGGGAGCTGTTTTTT. Its protein product is CASRVSGTGELFF.

The V gene is TRBV28, the J gene TRBJ1-3; the match to TRBD1 covers 10 bases. Germline CDR1 MDHEN, CDR2 SYDVKM. The CDR3 loop spans 16 amino acids. The trim removed 5 bases at V and 3 bases at J, leaving 7 bases unmatched. The CDR3 sequence is CASSEAGTGDGNTIYF. For the CDR3, the DNA is TGTGCCAGCAGTGAAGCCGGGACAGGGGATGGAAACACCATATATTTT.

This clone has only one observation. This chain connects TRBV28 to TRBJ1-3; 9 nucleotides agree with TRBD1. The CDR3 loop spans 17 amino acids. Trimming cost V 7 bases and J 0 bases; bases outside gene matches: 10. From germline, CDR1 is MDHEN and CDR2 SYDVKM. CDR3 nucleotide sequence: TGTGCCAGCACCCCGCTGGACAGGGGTTTCTCTGGAAACACCATATATTTT. Translation: CASTPLDRGFSGNTIYF. The whole variable domain, remainder taken from reference TRBV28 and TRBJ1-3, is DVKVTQSSRYLVKRTGEKVFLECVQDMDHENMFWYRQDPGLGLRLIYFSYDVKMKEKGDIPEGYSVSREKKERFSLILESASTNQTSMYLCASTPLDRGFSGNTIYFGEGSWLTVV.

The V and J genes are TRBV28 and TRBJ1-6, with TRBD1 as a possible D gene (5 bases). The V end lost 3 bases, the J end lost 8 bases, and 8 bases lay between the germline ends. From germline, CDR1 is MDHEN and CDR2 SYDVKM. This CDR3 region has 13 residues. CDR3 sequence: CASSLGGDSPLHF. Here the CDR3 DNA reads TGTGCCAGCAGTTTGGGGGGGGATTCACCCCTCCACTTT. Combining the CDR3 with reference TRBV28 and TRBJ1-6 gives the whole variable domain DVKVTQSSRYLVKRTGEKVFLECVQDMDHENMFWYRQDPGLGLRLIYFSYDVKMKEKGDIPEGYSVSREKKERFSLILESASTNQTSMYLCASSLGGDSPLHFGNGTRLTVT.

As DNA, the CDR3 is TGTGCCAGCACCCAAGGACTAGCGGTCAATGAGCAGTTCTTC. It is translated as CASTQGLAVNEQFF. The chain carries TRBV6-6 and TRBJ2-1; 10 bases match TRBD2. With 7 bases clipped from V and 6 bases from J, the junction kept 6 bases outside the gene matches. CDR3 length: 14 amino acids. Germline V gene sequence: CDR1 MNHNY, CDR2 SVGAGI (reference sequence).

The V call is TRBV20-1, the J call TRBJ2-1, with 8 bases identical to TRBD1. This CDR3 is built from 11 residues. Trimming removed 6 bases from V and 15 bases from J; junction bases left unmatched: 10. From germline, CDR1 is DFQATT and CDR2 SNEGSKA (reference sequence). CDR3 region: CSAHRQGIGFF. The CDR3 DNA sequence: TGCAGTGCCCACAGACAGGGGATAGGGTTCTTC.

This clone was found a few times. The rearrangement uses TRBV5-1 and TRBJ2-7, with TRBD1 matching 7 bases. CDR1 is SGHRS and CDR2 is YFSETQ in the germline V gene. The CDR3 covers 14 residues. Trimming cost V 1 base and J 1 base; bases outside gene matches: 2. CDR3: CASSLPTGSYEQYF. CDR3 in DNA: TGCGCCAGCAGCTTGCCGACAGGGTCCTACGAGCAGTACTTC.

This clone occurred once. The CDR3 reads CASSSPMHTDTQYF. CDR3 DNA: TGCGCCAGCAGCTCACCGATGCACACAGATACGCAGTATTTT. The chain links TRBV5-1 to TRBJ2-3, with D unclear. This CDR3 contains 14 residues. V was pared by 3 bases and J by 2 bases, with 10 bases between. Germline CDR1 SGHRS, CDR2 YFSETQ.

The gene calls are TRBV7-2 and TRBJ2-1, with D tentatively TRBD1 (8 bases). Germline assignment: CDR1 SGHTA and CDR2 FQGNSA. V gave up 5 bases and J gave up 5 bases, with 19 bases separating them. The CDR3 contains 16 residues. The CDR3 here is CASSRQGRAGNNEQFF. CDR3 sequence (DNA): TGTGCCAGCAGCAGACAGGGGAGGGCGGGTAACAATGAGCAGTTCTTC.

The V call is TRBV4-2, the J call TRBJ2-7, with D perhaps matching TRBD1 (5 bases). CDR3 size: 15 residues. Germline assignment: CDR1 LGHNA and CDR2 YNFKEQ. Trimming took 0 bases from V and 0 from J, leaving 9 bases between them. The CDR3 nucleotides read TGTGCCAGCAGCCAAGATAGGGGTTTCTCCTACGAGCAGTACTTC. Encoded protein: CASSQDRGFSYEQYF.

The rearrangement uses TRBV18 and TRBJ1-1; perhaps TRBD1 as D (5 bases). Trimming shortened V by 3 bases and J by 3 bases, and 11 bases separated the two germline ends. CDR1 is KGHSH, CDR2 LQKENI, per germline. The CDR3 sequence is 14 residues long. The CDR3 DNA follows: TGTGCCAGCTCACCGAATATAGGGGACACTGAAGCTTTCTTT. Translation gives CASSPNIGDTEAFF.

This clone was recorded once. The chain combines TRBV5-5 with TRBJ2-7; D is unclear. Germline CDR1 SGHKS, CDR2 YYEKEE (reference sequence). The CDR3 covers 15 residues. V shed 0 bases and J shed 5 bases, with 15 bases lying between them. The CDR3 bases are TGTGCCAGCAGCTTGGCGGTCTCAATCAACCACGAGCAGTACTTC. The encoded protein is CASSLAVSINHEQYF.

The rearrangement links TRBV29-1 to TRBJ2-7; D may be TRBD2 (5 bases). The CDR3 is 13 amino acids. Germline loops: CDR1 SQVTM, CDR2 ANQGSEA. Trimming removed 4 bases at V and 0 bases at J, with 10 bases between. CDR3 sequence reads: CSVAGKHSYEQYF. The CDR3 DNA sequence: TGCAGCGTTGCGGGGAAGCACTCCTACGAGCAGTACTTC.

This chain links TRBV6-1 with TRBJ1-2, with 11 bases identical to TRBD1. The junction had 7 bases not matched to a gene; V was cut back by 1 base and J by 0 bases. This CDR3 is 18 amino acids long. The V gene's germline CDR1 is MNHNS and CDR2 SASEGT. The CDR3 DNA follows: TGTGCCAGCAGTGAAGTCGGGACAGGGGGATTAGCTAACTATGGCTACACCTTC. Encoded protein: CASSEVGTGGLANYGYTF.

The chain joins TRBV5-1 to TRBJ2-3; TRBD2 matches 11 bases. The V gene end was trimmed by 4 bases and the J gene end by 5 bases; junction bases not matched to a gene: 6. The CDR3 is 15 residues long. Per germline, CDR1 SGHRS and CDR2 YFSETQ. The CDR3 reads CASSIGLAGGDTQYF. The CDR3 coding sequence is TGCGCCAGCAGCATCGGACTAGCGGGTGGAGATACGCAGTATTTT.

This chain connects TRBV6-5 to TRBJ2-5; 7 positions match TRBD1. Looked up from germline, CDR1 is MNHEY and CDR2 is SVGAGI. With 6 bases clipped from V and 2 bases from J, the junction kept 9 bases outside the gene matches. This CDR3 has 15 amino acids. The CDR3 protein is CASRTEQGRQETQYF. CDR3 bases: TGTGCCAGCAGGACCGAACAGGGGCGGCAAGAGACCCAGTACTTC.

The chain links TRBV11-2 to TRBJ2-4; TRBD2 agrees at 8 bases. Germline loops: CDR1 SGHAT, CDR2 FQNNGV. The CDR3 is 15 amino acids. J gave up 6 bases and V 1 base, and 5 bases lay outside the gene matches. The CDR3 DNA is TGTGCCAGCAGCTTAGCAAGCGGGGGTGGAAACATTCAGTACTTC. It translates to CASSLASGGGNIQYF.

Comments on this clone: The junction departs from germline at one end; a sequencing error may be responsible. The chain couples TRBV7-9 to TRBJ2-7; D may be TRBD1 (6 bases). The CDR3 sequence is 12 residues long. Germline assignment: CDR1 SEHNR and CDR2 FQNEAQ (reference sequence). The chain's CDR3 is CASSLLGQEDKF. In nucleotides, the CDR3 is TGTGCCAGCAGTCTGCTGGGACAAGAAGATAAATTC.

This clone was counted only a few times. The chain links TRBV7-3 to TRBJ1-1, with 7 positions matching TRBD1. The CDR3 is 13 residues long. With V trimmed by 4 bases and J by 4 bases, 3 bases remained unmatched. Germline CDR1 is SGHTA and CDR2 is FQGTGA. CDR3 sequence (DNA): TGTGCCAGCAGCTCGGGACAGTTCACTGAAGCTTTCTTT. This sequence encodes CASSSGQFTEAFF.

This clone was seen just once. This chain links TRBV5-1 with TRBJ2-7; possible D gene TRBD1, 5 bases. V was clipped by 5 bases and J by 3 bases, with 15 bases between them. This CDR3 is 14 amino acids long. The germline V gene has CDR1 SGHRS and CDR2 YFSETQ. CDR3 protein: CASSQTGVYYEQYF. The CDR3 nucleotides read TGCGCCAGCAGTCAAACAGGCGTCTACTACGAGCAGTACTTC.

The chain has TRBV7-2 and TRBJ2-5, with 10 bases matching TRBD2. From germline, CDR1 is SGHTA and CDR2 FQGNSA. The CDR3 has 16 residues. After removal of 5 bases from V and 2 bases from J, the junction contained 8 bases not matched to a gene. In DNA, the CDR3 is TGTGCCAGCAGCCTTAGCGGACTAGCGGCGCAAGAGACCCAGTACTTC. It yields the protein CASSLSGLAAQETQYF.

The chain has TRBV5-1 and TRBJ2-3; no clear D. Between the trimmed V and J ends, which lost 4 bases and 4 bases, there was a span of 10 bases. Germline V CDR1 and CDR2: SGHRS, YFSETQ. This CDR3 spans 13 amino acids. CDR3 coding DNA: TGCGCCAGCAGCGAAAGCCGGGCAGATACGCAGTATTTT. This translates into CASSESRADTQYF.

This chain joins TRBV19 and TRBJ1-5, with D possibly TRBD1 on 5 matching bases. The V gene lost 9 bases and the J gene lost 2 bases, with 17 bases spanning the gap. CDR1 and CDR2 from the germline V gene are LNHDA and SQIVND (reference sequence). The CDR3 length is 15 residues. Written as DNA, the CDR3 is TGTGCCAGCAGAGGTAGGGAAGGGGGCAATCAGCCCCAGCATTTT. Its translation: CASRGREGGNQPQHF.